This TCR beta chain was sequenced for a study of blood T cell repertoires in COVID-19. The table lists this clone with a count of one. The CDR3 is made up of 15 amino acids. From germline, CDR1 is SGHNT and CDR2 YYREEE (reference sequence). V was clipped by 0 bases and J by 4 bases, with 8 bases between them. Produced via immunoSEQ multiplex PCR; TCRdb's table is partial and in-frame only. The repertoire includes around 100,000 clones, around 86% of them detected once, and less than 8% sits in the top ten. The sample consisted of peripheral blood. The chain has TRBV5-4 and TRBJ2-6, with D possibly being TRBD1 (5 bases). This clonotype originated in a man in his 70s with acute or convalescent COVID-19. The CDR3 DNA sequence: TGTGCCAGCAGCTTGGGGGGCTTCGGGGCCAACGTCCTGACTTTC. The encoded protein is CASSLGGFGANVLTF.